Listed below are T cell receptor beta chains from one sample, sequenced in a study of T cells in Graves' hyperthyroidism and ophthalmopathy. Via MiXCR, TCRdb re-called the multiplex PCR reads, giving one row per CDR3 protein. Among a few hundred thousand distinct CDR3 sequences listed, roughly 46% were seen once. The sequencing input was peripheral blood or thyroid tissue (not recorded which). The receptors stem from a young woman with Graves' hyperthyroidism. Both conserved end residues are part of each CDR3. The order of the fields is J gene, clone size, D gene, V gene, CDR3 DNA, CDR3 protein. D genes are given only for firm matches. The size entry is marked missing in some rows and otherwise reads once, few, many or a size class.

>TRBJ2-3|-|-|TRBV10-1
TGCGCCAGCAGCAGGGACCAACCCAGGGCAGATACGCAGTATTTT
CASSRDQPRADTQYF
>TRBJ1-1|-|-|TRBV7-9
TGTGCCAGCAGTGGTAGGACGGCAATGAACACTGAAGCTTTCTTT
CASSGRTAMNTEAFF
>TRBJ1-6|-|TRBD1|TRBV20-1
TGCAGTGCTAGTGCGGGACAGGGTGGTTCACCCCTCCACTTT
CSASAGQGGSPLHF
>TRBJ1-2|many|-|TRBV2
TGTGCCAGCAGTGAAGGGGGGGGGGGCTATGGCTACACCTTC
CASSEGGGGYGYTF
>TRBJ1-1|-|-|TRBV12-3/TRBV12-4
TGTGCCATCGGGGAAGGGAGCTGGAACACTGAAGCTTTCTTT
CAIGEGSWNTEAFF
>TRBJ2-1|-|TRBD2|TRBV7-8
TGTGCCAGCAGCTTCGGTCGGATAGCGGGAGACCTACCCGTATTCTTC
CASSFGRIAGDLPVFF
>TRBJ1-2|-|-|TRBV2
TGTGCCAGCAGCCGAGATCGTACGGGATATGGCTACACCTTC
CASSRDRTGYGYTF
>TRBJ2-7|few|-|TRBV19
TGTGCCAGTAGTATTCTGGCAGGGGGGGGCCTCGCCTACGAGCAGTACTTC
CASSILAGGGLAYEQYF
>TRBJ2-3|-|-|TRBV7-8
TGTGCCAGCCGTCTAGGGGTCTTGTCGGATACGCAGTATTTT
CASRLGVLSDTQYF
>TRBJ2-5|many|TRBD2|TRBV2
TGTGCCAGCAGGGCCAGACTAGCGCAAGAGACCCAGTACTTC
CASRARLAQETQYF
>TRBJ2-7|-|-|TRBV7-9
TGTGCCAGCAGCTCTATGATACAGGTGTGGAATGAGCAGTACTTC
CASSSMIQVWNEQYF
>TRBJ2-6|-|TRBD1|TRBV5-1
TGCGCCAACAGCTGGGGGACAGGGAGTGGGGCCAACGTCCTGACTTTC
CANSWGTGSGANVLTF
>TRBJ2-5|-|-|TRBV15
TGTGCCACCAGCAGAGATCGCGGGGGCCTTTATCAAGAGACCCAGTACTTC
CATSRDRGGLYQETQYF
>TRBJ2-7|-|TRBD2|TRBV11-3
TGTGCCAGCAGACGGACTAGCGGGAGGGACTACGAGCAGTACTTC
CASRRTSGRDYEQYF
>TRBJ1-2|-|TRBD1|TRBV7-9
TGTGCCAGCATCCTTACAGGGGCGGAAGGCTACACCTTC
CASILTGAEGYTF
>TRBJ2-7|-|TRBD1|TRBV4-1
TGCGCCAGCAGCCAAGGTGGGACAGGTACCTACGAGCGGTACTTC
CASSQGGTGTYERYF
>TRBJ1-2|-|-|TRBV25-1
TGTGCCTGGAGTGTCGTGGAATATCGGGAGGGATATGGCTACACCTTC
CAWSVVEYREGYGYTF
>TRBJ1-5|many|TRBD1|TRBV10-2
TGCGCCAGCAGTCGGACAGGCGATAGCAATCAGCCCCAGCATTTT
CASSRTGDSNQPQHF
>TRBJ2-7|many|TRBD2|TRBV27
TGTGCCAGCAGTTGGGTAGCGGGAGCGTACGAGCAGTACTTC
CASSWVAGAYEQYF
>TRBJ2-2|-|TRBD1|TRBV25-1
TGTGCCAGCTGGGGACAGGGGGGGTTCGCCGGGGAGCTGTTTTTT
CASWGQGGFAGELFF
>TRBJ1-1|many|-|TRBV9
TGTGCCAGCAGCGTAGCCAGATCTAACACTGAAGCTTTCTTT
CASSVARSNTEAFF
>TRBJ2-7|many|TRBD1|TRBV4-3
TGCGCCAGCAGCCAGGGGTTAACAGGGGCCGAGCAGTACTTC
CASSQGLTGAEQYF
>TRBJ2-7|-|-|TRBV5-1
TGCGCCAGCAGCTTAATGGTGGGGGGCGACGACGAGCAGTACTTC
CASSLMVGGDDEQYF
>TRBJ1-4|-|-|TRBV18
TGTGCCAGCTCACCCAGAGGACAGACCTCAACTAATGAAAAACTGTTTTTT
CASSPRGQTSTNEKLFF
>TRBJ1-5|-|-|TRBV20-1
TGCAGTGCTAGAGGCCAACCGGGGGGGGATTATAGCAATCAGCCCCAGCATTTT
CSARGQPGGDYSNQPQHF
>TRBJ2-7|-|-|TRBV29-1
TGCAGCGTTGAGGGGACACACTACGAGCAGTACTTC
CSVEGTHYEQYF
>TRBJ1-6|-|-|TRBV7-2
TGTGCCAGCAGGTTCGGGGCATCCCCAAGGGGTTCACCCCTCCACTTT
CASRFGASPRGSPLHF
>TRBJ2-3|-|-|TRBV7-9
TGTGCCAGCAGCCCCAGTGCTACGCAGTATTTT
CASSPSATQYF
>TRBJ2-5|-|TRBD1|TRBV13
TGTGCCAGCAGCTTAGGAGCGCCGCAGGGGGTAGAGACCCAGTACTTC
CASSLGAPQGVETQYF
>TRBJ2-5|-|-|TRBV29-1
TGCAGCGTTGCTGTCAGGGCCGGCGGGACCCAGTACTTC
CSVAVRAGGTQYF
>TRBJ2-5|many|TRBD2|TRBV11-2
TGTGCCAGCCGAACTAGCGGACAAGAGACCCAGTACTTC
CASRTSGQETQYF
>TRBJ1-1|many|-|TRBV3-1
TGTGCCAGCAGACTTGGAAGGGCTGAAGCTTTCTTT
CASRLGRAEAFF
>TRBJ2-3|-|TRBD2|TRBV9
TGTGCCAGCAGGGGAGGGGCAGATACGCAGTATTTT
CASRGGADTQYF
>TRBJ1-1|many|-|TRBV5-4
TGTGCCAGCAGCTTCGTGGGGACGAGCACTGAAGCTTTCTTT
CASSFVGTSTEAFF
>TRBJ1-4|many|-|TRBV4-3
TGCGCCAGCAGCCCTACGCCGGCAACTAATGAAAAACTGTTTTTT
CASSPTPATNEKLFF
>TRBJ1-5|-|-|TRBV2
TGTGCCAGCAGAGCCGCCCTAGCGGGAGGGCGCCACAATGAGCATTTT
CASRAALAGGRHNEHF
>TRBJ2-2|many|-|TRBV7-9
TGTGCCAGCAGCTTGGCAGGGGCGAACACCGGGGAGCTGTTTTTT
CASSLAGANTGELFF
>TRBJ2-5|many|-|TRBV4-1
TGCGCCAGCAGCCAAGCCGACAGGAGAGAGACCCAGTACTTC
CASSQADRRETQYF
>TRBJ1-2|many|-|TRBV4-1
TGCGCCAGCAGCCAAGGTCCCGGGGGTGGGGGCTACACCTTC
CASSQGPGGGGYTF
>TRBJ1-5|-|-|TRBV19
TGTGCCAGTAGTATCGGCGGGAGCTACAATGAGCATTTT
CASSIGGSYNEHF
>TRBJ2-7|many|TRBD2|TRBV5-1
TGCGCCAGCAGCCTACGACTAGCGGGAGGGCCTTCAGACGAGCAGTACTTC
CASSLRLAGGPSDEQYF
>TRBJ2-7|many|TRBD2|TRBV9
TGTGCCAGCAGCGACGGACTAGCGGGAGTCGACGAGCAGTACTTC
CASSDGLAGVDEQYF
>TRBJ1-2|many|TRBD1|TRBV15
TGTGCCACCCGAAAACCGGGGACAGGGAGAGACGGCTACACCTTC
CATRKPGTGRDGYTF
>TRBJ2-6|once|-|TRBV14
TGTGCCAGCAGCCAAGATAAGCGGGCCAGCCTCCTGACTTTC
CASSQDKRASLLTF
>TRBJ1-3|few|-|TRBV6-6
TGTGCCAGCAGGAGGGACCTCTCTGGAAACACCATATATTTT
CASRRDLSGNTIYF
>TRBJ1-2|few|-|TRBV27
TGTGCCAGCAGTGCGAGCGCAGCCGATGGCTACACCTTC
CASSASAADGYTF
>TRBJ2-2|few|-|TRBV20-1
TGCAGTGCCGTGGGGGGGCTTAACACCGGGGAGCTGTTTTTT
CSAVGGLNTGELFF
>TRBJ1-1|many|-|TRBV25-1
TGTGCCAGCAGTGTAGGCACTGAAGCTTTCTTT
CASSVGTEAFF
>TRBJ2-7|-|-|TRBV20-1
TGCAGTGCTAGACTCGGGACAAGGACCTACGAGCAGTACTTC
CSARLGTRTYEQYF
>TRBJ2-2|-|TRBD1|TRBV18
TGTGCCAGCTCACGACCGGGACAGGGGGCGATAAACACCGGGGAGCTGTTTTTT
CASSRPGQGAINTGELFF
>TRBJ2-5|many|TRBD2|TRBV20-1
TGCAGTGCTAATTTAGCGGGAGACTTGGAGACCCAGTACTTC
CSANLAGDLETQYF
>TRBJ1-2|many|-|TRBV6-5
TGTGCCAGCAGTTACTTAAGGGACTCCTATGGCTACACCTTC
CASSYLRDSYGYTF
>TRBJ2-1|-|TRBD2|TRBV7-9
TGTGCCAGCAGCCCGGGACTGCGGGAGGGGCTTGAGCAGTTCTTC
CASSPGLREGLEQFF
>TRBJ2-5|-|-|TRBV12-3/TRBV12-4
TGTGCCAGCAGTCTTGGGGCAGCACAGAACCAAGAGACCCAGTACTTC
CASSLGAAQNQETQYF
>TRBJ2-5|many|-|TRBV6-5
TGTGCCAGCTCCGGGACAAGGGAGATCCAGTACTTC
CASSGTREIQYF
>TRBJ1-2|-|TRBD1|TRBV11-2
TGTGCCAGCAGCCGGGACAGGGGGCAGGGCTACACCTTC
CASSRDRGQGYTF
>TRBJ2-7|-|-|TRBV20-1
TGCAGTGCTAGCGGGGCCTACGAGCAGTACTTC
CSASGAYEQYF
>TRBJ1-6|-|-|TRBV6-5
TGTGCCAGCAGTAGACGAGGGGGGGTTTCTCCAAGCTCCTATAATTCACCCCTCCACTTT
CASSRRGGVSPSSYNSPLHF
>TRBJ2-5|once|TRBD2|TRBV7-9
TGTGCCAGCAGCTTAGACCGGCGACTAGCGGGAGAGGGGGAGACCCAGTACTTC
CASSLDRRLAGEGETQYF
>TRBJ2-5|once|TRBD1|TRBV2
TGTGCCAGCAGCGCGGACAGGGGTCGGGGGACCCAGTACTTC
CASSADRGRGTQYF